Listed here are 29 T cell receptor beta chains from one sample, sequenced in a study of blood T cell repertoires in COVID-19. TCRdb keeps only in-frame clones here, not all; method: immunoSEQ multiplex PCR. This sample has fewer than 450,000 clones; 90% to 95% occur once, and the top ten carry roughly 3.3%. Source material: peripheral blood. The source is a woman between 18 and 30 years old who had recovered from COVID-19.

The V call is TRBV6-1, the J call TRBJ2-5; TRBD1 might be the D (6 bases). Germline V gives CDR1 MNHNS, CDR2 SASEGT. V was clipped by 3 bases and J by 4 bases, with 12 bases between them. The CDR3 runs to 14 residues. As DNA, the CDR3 is TGTGCCAGCAGTGACCCAAGAGGGGGAGAGACCCAGTACTTC. Its translation is CASSDPRGGETQYF.

This clone has a handful of counts. The rearrangement uses TRBV2 and TRBJ2-3, with no clear D. CDR1 and CDR2 from the germline V gene are SNHLY and FYNNEI. The CDR3 has 13 residues. V was trimmed by 4 bases and J by 3 bases, leaving 8 bases between them. As DNA, the CDR3 is TGTGCCAGCAGTGCCTACAGAACAGATACGCAGTATTTT. It yields the protein CASSAYRTDTQYF.

The gene calls are TRBV29-1 and TRBJ2-1; 11 positions match TRBD1. The germline V gene has CDR1 SQVTM and CDR2 ANQGSEA. CDR3 length: 17 residues. Unmatched junction bases numbered 15, after V lost 3 bases and J lost 8 bases. The DNA of the CDR3 is TGCAGCGTTGACTGGGCCCTTGGGACAGGGGGAAGTGATGAGCAGTTCTTC. It codes for CSVDWALGTGGSDEQFF.

The chain uses TRBV18 and TRBJ1-1; TRBD1 might be the D (6 bases). The CDR3 loop spans 15 amino acids. Germline V gene lookup returns CDR1 KGHSH and CDR2 LQKENI. The ends were cut back, 0 bases at V and 6 bases at J, with 14 bases in the middle. CDR3 nucleotide sequence: TGTGCCAGCTCACCACCCACGTACAGGGAAGCTGAAGCTTTCTTT. Its translation: CASSPPTYREAEAFF.

The chain is built from TRBV5-8 and TRBJ1-1; D unclear. V was pared by 2 bases and J by 1 base, with 9 bases between. Germline assignment: CDR1 SGHTS and CDR2 YDEGEE. The CDR3 sequence is 14 residues long. Here the CDR3 DNA reads TGTGCCAGCAGCTTCTTCCGGGGGAACACTGAAGCTTTCTTT. Its protein is CASSFFRGNTEAFF.

V usage is TRBV5-5 and J usage is TRBJ1-6; D perhaps matches TRBD1 (5 bases). Germline assignment: CDR1 SGHKS and CDR2 YYEKEE (reference sequence). This CDR3 has 20 residues. The germline V and J ends were trimmed by 2 bases and 0 bases, with 21 bases remaining between them. Here the CDR3 reads CASSFKPGLGKSSYNSPLHF. Here the CDR3 DNA reads TGTGCCAGCAGCTTTAAACCGGGACTAGGAAAGAGCTCCTATAATTCACCCCTCCACTTT.

The chain joins TRBV12-5 to TRBJ1-1; 8 bases map to TRBD1. Losses at the gene ends were 4 bases for V and 5 bases for J; bases not matched to a gene: 6. The CDR3 has 14 amino acids. Germline-derived CDR1 and CDR2 are LGHNT and FRNRAP. CDR3 amino acids: CASGYRRGRTEAFF. The CDR3 DNA sequence: TGTGCTAGTGGTTACCGCAGGGGGCGAACTGAAGCTTTCTTT.

V and J are TRBV9 and TRBJ2-3; D unresolved. V lost 3 bases and J lost 6, with 8 bases in between. The CDR3 covers 12 residues. The germline CDR1 and CDR2 sequences are SGDLS and YYNGEE. CDR3 in amino acids: CASSAAGDTQYF. For the CDR3, the DNA is TGTGCCAGCAGCGCCGCCGGGGATACGCAGTATTTT.

The V call is TRBV19, the J call TRBJ1-1; no definite D call. The ends were cut back, 7 bases at V and 9 bases at J, with 3 bases in the middle. The germline V gene encodes CDR1 LNHDA and CDR2 SQIVND (reference sequence). The CDR3 consists of 8 residues. Here the CDR3 DNA reads TGTGCCAGTAATAAAGCTTTCTTT. It specifies CASNKAFF.

CDR3 sequence (DNA): TGTGCCAGCAGTTTCACGTTTGACGGGATGAGAAGCCCTGAAGCTTTCTTT. Amino acids: CASSFTFDGMRSPEAFF. The gene calls are TRBV27 and TRBJ1-1; D gene unclear. Trimming removed 3 bases at V and 6 bases at J, with 23 bases between. CDR1 and CDR2 from the germline V gene are MNHEY and SMNVEV (reference sequence). The CDR3 covers 17 residues.

V and J are TRBV7-9 and TRBJ1-3, with 9 positions matching TRBD1. Per the germline V gene, CDR1 is SEHNR and CDR2 is FQNEAQ (reference sequence). The CDR3 totals 17 residues. V was clipped by 2 bases and J by 0 bases; unmatched bases: 5. CDR3 in amino acids: CASSLTGGLSSGNTIYF. CDR3 in DNA: TGTGCCAGCAGCTTAACAGGGGGCTTAAGCTCTGGAAACACCATATATTTT.

This clone has more than one count but fewer than ten. This rearrangement joins TRBV2 to TRBJ2-2; 7 nucleotides line up with TRBD2. In germline, CDR1 is SNHLY, CDR2 FYNNEI. The CDR3 is 12 amino acids. The trim removed 7 bases at V and 7 bases at J, leaving 3 bases unmatched. In DNA, the CDR3 is TGTGCCAGCATTGGGGAGGGCGGGGAGCTGTTTTTT. Encoded protein: CASIGEGGELFF.

In its sample, this clone was seen a few times. The V and J genes are TRBV7-2 and TRBJ1-2, with 9 bases lining up with TRBD1. With 2 bases clipped from V and 4 bases from J, the junction kept 14 bases outside the gene matches. Germline assignment: CDR1 SGHTA and CDR2 FQGNSA. There are 18 residues in the CDR3. In DNA, the CDR3 is TGTGCCAGCAGCTTATCCGTCCGGGGACGGACAGGGGTCTATGGCTACACCTTC. Its protein is CASSLSVRGRTGVYGYTF. Using reference TRBV7-2 and TRBJ1-2 for the parts outside the CDR3, the full variable domain is GAGVSQSPSNKVTEKGKDVELRCDPISGHTALYWYRQSLGQGLEFLIYFQGNSAPDKSGLPSDRFSAERTGGSVSTLTIQRTQQEDSAVYLCASSLSVRGRTGVYGYTFGSGTRLTVV.

This clone occurred once. The chain employs TRBV5-5 and TRBJ1-1; 8 bases line up with TRBD1. The CDR3 has 14 residues. CDR1 is SGHKS, CDR2 YYEKEE, per germline (reference sequence). Trimming removed 3 bases from V and 6 bases from J; junction bases left unmatched: 7. The CDR3 here is CASSCGQGHPEAFF. The CDR3 bases are TGTGCCAGCAGCTGTGGACAGGGTCACCCTGAAGCTTTCTTT.

J is TRBJ1-1 and V is TRBV11-3; possible D gene TRBD1, 5 bases. The germline V and J ends were trimmed by 4 bases and 2 bases, with 17 bases remaining between them. The CDR3 loop spans 16 amino acids. CDR1 SGHNT and CDR2 YENEEA come from the germline V gene. DNA of the CDR3: TGTGCCAGCAGCTCCGCACTTCGAGACAGAAACACTGAAGCTTTCTTT. Translated, it gives CASSSALRDRNTEAFF.

Details on this clone: The same CDR3 is also encoded by other DNA sequences in this sample. This rearrangement joins TRBV11-3 to TRBJ1-2; D gene ambiguous. The CDR3 runs 12 residues. Trimming stripped 1 base from V and 7 bases from J, with 7 bases between. Germline V gene sequence: CDR1 SGHNT, CDR2 YENEEA. The chain's CDR3 is CASSLARVGYTF. As DNA, the CDR3 is TGTGCCAGCAGCTTAGCGCGGGTTGGCTACACCTTC.

The chain carries TRBV7-2 and TRBJ2-3; D unresolved. Trimming stripped 8 bases from V and 4 bases from J, with 10 bases between. The CDR3 contains 12 residues. The germline V gene has CDR1 SGHTA and CDR2 FQGNSA. CDR3 DNA sequence: TGTGCCAGCCCCATACACGCAGATACGCAGTATTTT. Its translation: CASPIHADTQYF.

This sequence joins TRBV6-2 or TRBV6-3 and TRBJ2-4; 7 bases map to TRBD2. The CDR3 covers 19 residues. Germline V gene data show CDR1 as MNHEY and CDR2 as SVGEGT. V gave up 6 bases and J gave up 0 bases; unmatched junction bases: 17. This chain's CDR3 is CASSRPFAGAPKAKNIQYF. The CDR3 DNA reads as TGTGCCAGCAGCCGACCTTTTGCGGGAGCTCCTAAAGCCAAAAACATTCAGTACTTC.

The chain joins TRBV6-2 or TRBV6-3 to TRBJ2-1; TRBD2 might be the D (6 bases). Trimming removed 2 bases from V and 6 bases from J, with 11 bases in between. Germline CDR1 is MNHEY and CDR2 is SVGEGT. The CDR3 contains 14 residues. DNA of the CDR3: TGTGCCAGCAGTTACGGGCGGGATCCCAATGAGCAGTTCTTC. This sequence encodes CASSYGRDPNEQFF.

The chain couples TRBV7-8 to TRBJ2-1, with 10 bases lining up with TRBD2. The CDR3 totals 17 residues. CDR1 SGHVS and CDR2 FQNEAQ come from the germline V gene. The V and J ends lost 5 bases and 0 bases, in that order; junction bases with no gene match: 7. The CDR3 DNA reads TGTGCCAGCAGCCACCCAAGCGGGAGGGCCTCCTACAATGAGCAGTTCTTC. Its translation is CASSHPSGRASYNEQFF. Looking up the rest from reference TRBV7-8 and TRBJ2-1 gives the full variable domain: GAGVSQSPRYKVAKRGQDVALRCDPISGHVSLFWYQQALGQGPEFLTYFQNEAQLDKSGLPSDRFFAERPEGSVSTLKIQRTQQEDSAVYLCASSHPSGRASYNEQFFGPGTRLTVL.

The CDR3 loop reads CATSDLPGEPQHF. DNA of the CDR3: TGTGCCACCAGTGATTTGCCCGGAGAGCCCCAGCATTTT. This chain joins TRBV24-1 and TRBJ1-5; no definite D call. The V gene lost 0 bases and the J gene lost 8 bases, with 7 bases spanning the gap. From germline, CDR1 is KGHDR and CDR2 SFDVKD. CDR3 length: 13 residues.

The chain joins TRBV29-1 to TRBJ1-1, with TRBD1 as a possible D gene (5 bases). CDR3 size: 11 residues. V lost 7 bases and J 5 bases, leaving 11 bases between the germline ends. From germline, CDR1 is SQVTM and CDR2 ANQGSEA. This CDR3 is CSGGRVTEAFF. The DNA for the CDR3 is TGCAGCGGAGGCAGGGTGACTGAAGCTTTCTTT.

V is TRBV3-1 (or the pseudogene TRBV3-2) and J is TRBJ2-3, with TRBD1 as a possible D gene (6 bases). CDR1 is LGHDT, CDR2 YNNKEL, per germline (reference sequence). CDR3 length: 15 amino acids. V was trimmed by 4 bases and J by 0 bases, leaving 11 bases between them. CDR3 nucleotide sequence: TGTGCCAGCAGCCTACAGGGTCATAGCACAGATACGCAGTATTTT. It translates to CASSLQGHSTDTQYF.

The chain is built from TRBV6-2 or TRBV6-3 and TRBJ2-1; 9 bases are shared with TRBD1. Germline CDR1 is MNHEY and CDR2 is SVGEGT. The CDR3 length is 17 residues. Germline trimming cut 2 bases from V and 5 bases from J; bases unmatched to any gene: 10. The CDR3 bases are TGTGCCAGCAGTTACACACCTCCGGGACAGGGAAACAATGAGCAGTTCTTC. Its translation is CASSYTPPGQGNNEQFF.

In DNA form, the CDR3 reads TGTGCCAGCAGCCCGGGGGTTGAGCCCCAGCATTTT. This encodes CASSPGVEPQHF. This rearrangement joins TRBV7-9 to TRBJ1-5, with a weak D call TRBD1 (5 bases). Per germline, CDR1 SEHNR and CDR2 FQNEAQ (reference sequence). The CDR3 runs 12 residues. V shed 5 bases and J shed 8 bases, with 10 bases lying between them. The variable domain in full, completed from reference TRBV7-9 and TRBJ1-5, reads DTGVSQNPRHKITKRGQNVTFRCDPISEHNRLYWYRQTLGQGPEFLTYFQNEAQLEKSRLLSDRFSAERPKGSFSTLEIQRTEQGDSAMYLCASSPGVEPQHFGDGTRLSIL.

The chain is built from TRBV27 and TRBJ1-1, with 7 positions matching TRBD1. The CDR3 runs 16 residues. The trim removed 7 bases at V and 0 bases at J, leaving 11 bases unmatched. In germline, CDR1 is MNHEY, CDR2 SMNVEV (reference sequence). CDR3 sequence (DNA): TGTGCCAGCAAACAGGGGACAGAGACAATGAACACTGAAGCTTTCTTT. It translates to CASKQGTETMNTEAFF.

The chain carries TRBV19 and TRBJ1-5, with D perhaps TRBD1 (5 bases). This CDR3 has 16 amino acids. The germline V and J ends were trimmed by 1 base and 3 bases, with 13 bases remaining between them. The germline gives CDR1 LNHDA, CDR2 SQIVND (reference sequence). As DNA, the CDR3 is TGTGCCAGTAGTATAGTGTGGGCAGGGTACAATCAGCCCCAGCATTTT. It codes for CASSIVWAGYNQPQHF.

The chain is built from TRBV6-2 or TRBV6-3 and TRBJ1-1, with no clear D. CDR1 and CDR2 (germline): MNHEY, SVGEGT. The V end lost 3 bases, the J end lost 4 bases, and 12 bases lay between the germline ends. The CDR3 has 14 residues. The CDR3 loop is CASSYRLGGTEAFF. CDR3 bases: TGTGCCAGCAGTTATCGTCTCGGAGGCACTGAAGCTTTCTTT.

The rearrangement uses TRBV7-2 and TRBJ2-5; 7 bases match TRBD2. J lost 5 bases, V lost 3 bases, and 6 bases had no gene match. This CDR3 has 14 amino acids. From germline, CDR1 is SGHTA and CDR2 FQGNSA. The CDR3 loop is CASSFQAGPETQYF. The CDR3 region has the DNA TGTGCCAGCAGCTTTCAAGCGGGGCCCGAGACCCAGTACTTC.